The 32 T cell receptor beta chains reported below all come from one sample, sequenced in a study of T cell responses to AZD1222 COVID-19 vaccine. Profiled with immunoSEQ multiplex PCR; TCRdb holds only in-frame clones, not every one. The sample has 90,000 to 120,000 clones; approximately 90% are singletons. This specimen was peripheral blood, taken 28 days after the second AZD1222 dose. The receptors originated from an adult who received the AZD1222 COVID-19 vaccine.

V usage is TRBV7-9 and J usage is TRBJ2-7, with TRBD1 identical over 9 bases. Germline assignment: CDR1 SEHNR and CDR2 FQNEAQ (reference sequence). V dropped 1 base and J dropped 5; count of bases not matched to a gene: 6. This CDR3 spans 15 amino acids. In DNA, the CDR3 is TGTGCCAGCAGCTTAGTAGGGACAGGGTACCACGAGCAGTACTTC. Protein product: CASSLVGTGYHEQYF.

The chain recombines TRBV13 with TRBJ2-7, with 7 positions matching TRBD2. The CDR3 is 15 amino acids. The V gene end was trimmed by 4 bases and the J gene end by 6 bases; junction bases not matched to a gene: 12. The germline CDR1 and CDR2 sequences are PRHDT and FYEKMQ (reference sequence). CDR3 nucleotide sequence: TGTGCCAGCAGCTCTTACCTGGGCAGGGAGGGCGAGCAGTACTTC. This codes for CASSSYLGREGEQYF.

V is TRBV29-1 and J is TRBJ2-5, with 14 nucleotides matching TRBD2. Losses at the gene ends were 7 bases for V and 2 bases for J; bases not matched to a gene: 18. This CDR3 is built from 19 residues. CDR1 and CDR2 (germline): SQVTM, ANQGSEA. The CDR3 DNA reads as TGCAGCGGAGGAGGGACTAGCGGGAGCCTAGGGGCTGGACAAGAGACCCAGTACTTC. Translating it yields CSGGGTSGSLGAGQETQYF.

The genes are TRBV14 and TRBJ1-1; 7 bases are a match to TRBD1. The V gene end was trimmed by 4 bases and the J gene end by 0 bases; junction bases not matched to a gene: 2. This CDR3 is built from 14 residues. Per germline, CDR1 SGHDN and CDR2 FVKESK. CDR3 bases: TGTGCCAGCAGCCGGGACAGATTGAACACTGAAGCTTTCTTT. Its translation is CASSRDRLNTEAFF.

The rearrangement links TRBV19 to TRBJ1-5; D uncertain. The CDR3 is 14 amino acids. Germline assignment: CDR1 LNHDA and CDR2 SQIVND (reference sequence). V lost 3 bases to trimming and J lost 5 bases, with 11 bases between them. CDR3 coding DNA: TGTGCCAGTAGTATTAGGGTGGTCTATCAGCCCCAGCATTTT. It codes for CASSIRVVYQPQHF.

The V call is TRBV2, the J call TRBJ1-5; tentative D call: TRBD1 (5 bases). This CDR3 spans 16 amino acids. The germline V and J ends were trimmed by 6 bases and 2 bases, with 17 bases remaining between them. Germline V gene sequence: CDR1 SNHLY, CDR2 FYNNEI. The DNA of the CDR3 is TGTGCCAGCAGGCATGGGACGGCTAACGGCAATCAGCCCCAGCATTTT. Protein product: CASRHGTANGNQPQHF.

The CDR3 protein is CASSPGLNTEAFF. CDR3 coding DNA: TGTGCCAGCAGCCCCGGGCTGAACACTGAAGCTTTCTTT. The chain is built from TRBV5-4 and TRBJ1-1; D remains unclear. CDR1 is SGHNT, CDR2 YYREEE, per germline (reference sequence). The CDR3 is 13 amino acids. Trimming shortened V by 4 bases and J by 0 bases, and 7 bases separated the two germline ends.

The rearrangement links TRBV5-4 to TRBJ2-5, with 10 bases lining up with TRBD2. The germline V gene has CDR1 SGHNT and CDR2 YYREEE (reference sequence). This CDR3 region has 16 residues. The ends lost 7 bases at V and 0 bases at J; junction bases unmatched: 9. The CDR3 sequence: CASQSGTSAYQETQYF. In nucleotides, the CDR3 is TGTGCCAGCCAGTCCGGGACTAGCGCGTACCAAGAGACCCAGTACTTC.

This clone has a single count. V and J are TRBV7-2 and TRBJ2-1, with 9 bases that match TRBD1. The germline CDR1 and CDR2 sequences are SGHTA and FQGNSA. The CDR3 spans 17 residues. Germline trimming cut 4 bases from V and 5 bases from J; bases unmatched to any gene: 12. CDR3 sequence reads: CASSSRDRVSFNNEQFF. The CDR3 region has the DNA TGTGCCAGCAGCTCCCGGGACAGGGTTTCCTTTAACAATGAGCAGTTCTTC.

The rearrangement joins TRBV9 to TRBJ2-7, with D perhaps TRBD2 (5 bases). The length of the CDR3 is 13 residues. Looked up from germline, CDR1 is SGDLS and CDR2 is YYNGEE. V was clipped by 2 bases and J by 3 bases, with 9 bases between them. The CDR3 DNA sequence: TGTGCCAGCAGCGTGGCAGACTACTACGAGCAGTACTTC. Translated: CASSVADYYEQYF.

The V gene is TRBV5-8, the J gene TRBJ2-3; a possible D gene is TRBD1 (6 bases). Germline CDR1 is SGHTS and CDR2 is YDEGEE. The length of the CDR3 is 17 residues. V lost 2 bases, J lost 0 bases, and 16 bases lay in between. CDR3 coding DNA: TGTGCCAGCAGCTTCACAGGGTTTTTGGGTAGCACAGATACGCAGTATTTT. Translation gives CASSFTGFLGSTDTQYF.

This clone has just a few counts. V gene TRBV6-7 combines with J gene TRBJ1-4; D gene ambiguous. TRBV6-7 is noted as an ORF with a role that remains uncertain. This CDR3 region has 13 residues. V was pared by 7 bases and J by 10 bases, with 16 bases between. This CDR3 reads CASKKLSMGKLFF. The DNA of the CDR3 is TGTGCCAGCAAAAAACTATCGATGGGAAAACTGTTTTTT.

The chain couples TRBV5-4 to TRBJ1-6; D is ambiguous. CDR1 and CDR2 from the germline V gene are SGHNT and YYREEE (reference sequence). Trimming took off 1 base at V and 9 bases at J, with 5 bases between the two ends. This CDR3 comprises 12 residues. CDR3 sequence reads: CASSLTGSPLHF. The CDR3 DNA reads TGTGCCAGCAGCTTGACTGGTTCACCCCTCCACTTT.

The rearrangement links TRBV9 to TRBJ2-1; 7 positions agree with TRBD2. CDR1 and CDR2 from the germline V gene are SGDLS and YYNGEE. The CDR3 has 14 residues. Trimming removed 4 bases from V and 1 base from J; junction bases left unmatched: 2. In DNA, the CDR3 is TGTGCCAGCAGCAACGGGAGGTCCTACAATGAGCAGTTCTTC. It specifies CASSNGRSYNEQFF.

This clone came up once. The V and J genes are TRBV5-6 and TRBJ1-2, with TRBD1 as a possible D gene (5 bases). This CDR3 contains 12 residues. Per germline, CDR1 SGHDT and CDR2 YYEEEE. The V and J ends lost 7 bases and 5 bases respectively, with 12 bases between them. CDR3 residues: CASGGRDYGYTF. As DNA, the CDR3 is TGTGCCAGCGGGGGACGGGATTATGGCTACACCTTC.

The chain is built from TRBV27 and TRBJ2-6; D uncertain. The germline V and J ends were trimmed by 6 bases and 0 bases, with 9 bases remaining between them. Germline CDR1 MNHEY, CDR2 SMNVEV (reference sequence). This CDR3 region has 15 residues. CDR3 protein: CASSLQLSGANVLTF. The DNA of the CDR3 is TGTGCCAGCAGCCTGCAGCTCTCTGGGGCCAACGTCCTGACTTTC.

The CDR3 loop is CASSLESNYGYTF. CDR3 nucleotides: TGTGCCAGCAGCTTAGAATCTAACTATGGCTACACCTTC. The genes are TRBV13 and TRBJ1-2; no firm D call. This CDR3 has 13 residues. The germline gives CDR1 PRHDT, CDR2 FYEKMQ (reference sequence). V was clipped by 1 base and J by 0 bases, with 3 bases between them.

The gene calls are TRBV3-1 (or the pseudogene TRBV3-2) and TRBJ1-1, with D uncertain. CDR3 size: 13 residues. Germline lookup yields CDR1 LGHDT and CDR2 YNNKEL (reference sequence). The V and J ends lost 1 base and 5 bases respectively, with 8 bases between them. The CDR3 loop is CASSQVIGTEAFF. The CDR3 DNA follows: TGTGCCAGCAGCCAAGTTATTGGGACTGAAGCTTTCTTT.

V and J are TRBV10-3 and TRBJ1-1; D is perhaps TRBD1 (5 bases). The CDR3 has 13 residues. Germline loops: CDR1 ENHRY, CDR2 SYGVKD. V gave up 3 bases and J gave up 1 base, with 6 bases separating them. CDR3 in DNA: TGTGCCATCAGTGACAGGGAGAACACTGAAGCTTTCTTT. Encoded protein: CAISDRENTEAFF.

This clone was found a few times. V gene TRBV10-3 combines with J gene TRBJ2-7; 10 bases fit TRBD1. Germline-derived CDR1 and CDR2 are ENHRY and SYGVKD. The CDR3 contains 15 residues. The V and J ends lost 0 bases and 5 bases, in that order; junction bases with no gene match: 4. The CDR3 reads CAISESRDRGNEQYF. In DNA, the CDR3 is TGTGCCATCAGTGAGTCCCGGGACAGGGGTAACGAGCAGTACTTC.

This sequence joins TRBV5-4 and TRBJ2-7, with 8 nucleotides matching TRBD1. Germline CDR1 and CDR2: SGHNT and YYREEE (reference sequence). With 1 base clipped from V and 2 bases from J, the junction kept 8 bases outside the gene matches. CDR3 length equals 16 residues. The CDR3 reads CASSLMGTGDPYEQYF. CDR3 DNA: TGTGCCAGCAGCTTGATGGGGACAGGTGACCCCTACGAGCAGTACTTC.

This chain connects TRBV7-2 to TRBJ2-6, with D uncertain. V lost 1 base to trimming and J lost 3 bases, with 7 bases between them. This CDR3 is built from 15 residues. Germline assignment: CDR1 SGHTA and CDR2 FQGNSA. The CDR3 region has the DNA TGTGCCAGCAGCTTAGAAGGAGTTGGGGCCAACGTCCTGACTTTC. Its protein product is CASSLEGVGANVLTF.

The chain carries TRBV5-8 and TRBJ2-7; the D gene is possibly TRBD1 (6 bases). There are 13 residues in the CDR3. With 3 bases removed from V and 4 bases from J, the gap between germline ends came to 11 bases. Looked up from germline, CDR1 is SGHTS and CDR2 is YDEGEE. The CDR3 spells CASSWGRGYEQYF. Here the CDR3 DNA reads TGTGCCAGCAGCTGGGGCAGGGGATACGAGCAGTACTTC.

The gene calls are TRBV27 and TRBJ2-6, with unresolved D. The V gene's germline CDR1 is MNHEY and CDR2 SMNVEV (reference sequence). The V and J ends lost 3 bases and 0 bases respectively, with 9 bases between them. This CDR3 has 16 amino acids. The CDR3 region is CASSFFLSSGANVLTF. The CDR3 DNA reads TGTGCCAGCAGTTTTTTCCTGAGCTCTGGGGCCAACGTCCTGACTTTC.

CDR3 sequence: CASHSSFNSPLHF. The CDR3 DNA reads TGTGCCAGCCATAGTTCCTTCAATTCACCCCTCCACTTT. The chain has TRBV19 and TRBJ1-6, with D unresolved. Germline-derived CDR1 and CDR2 are LNHDA and SQIVND (reference sequence). With 9 bases removed from V and 7 bases from J, the gap between germline ends came to 13 bases. The CDR3 is 13 residues long. Full variable domain (rest looked up from reference TRBV19 and TRBJ1-6): DGGITQSPKYLFRKEGQNVTLSCEQNLNHDAMYWYRQDPGQGLRLIYYSQIVNDFQKGDIAEGYSVSREKKESFPLTVTSAQKNPTAFYLCASHSSFNSPLHFGNGTRLTVT.

The rearrangement uses TRBV5-1 and TRBJ2-5, with D perhaps being TRBD1 or TRBD2 (5 bases each). The CDR3 is made up of 13 amino acids. The V and J ends lost 6 bases and 3 bases respectively, with 12 bases between them. Germline-derived CDR1 and CDR2 are SGHRS and YFSETQ. CDR3 protein: CASNRDGKETQYF. Written as DNA, the CDR3 is TGCGCCAGCAACCGGGACGGGAAAGAGACCCAGTACTTC.

The chain couples TRBV13 to TRBJ2-7; 12 bases align to TRBD2. Trimming took 2 bases from V and 0 from J; bases not matched to a gene: 2. Germline V gene sequence: CDR1 PRHDT, CDR2 FYEKMQ (reference sequence). The CDR3 contains 16 residues. The CDR3 spells CASSLRTSGISYEQYF. CDR3 in DNA: TGTGCCAGCAGCTTAAGGACTAGCGGGATCTCCTACGAGCAGTACTTC. Complete variable domain (other parts from reference TRBV13 and TRBJ2-7): AAGVIQSPRHLIKEKRETATLKCYPIPRHDTVYWYQQGPGQDPQFLISFYEKMQSDKGSIPDRFSAQQFSDYHSELNMSSLELGDSALYFCASSLRTSGISYEQYFGPGTRLTVT.

This clone came up once. The chain combines TRBV11-2 with TRBJ1-2, with 7 bases identical to TRBD1. The ends lost 1 base at V and 4 bases at J; junction bases unmatched: 12. CDR3 length equals 17 residues. Germline V gives CDR1 SGHAT, CDR2 FQNNGV. CDR3 nucleotides: TGTGCCAGCAGCTTAGGGAGGGGGCGAATACTAATCTATGGCTACACCTTC. As protein: CASSLGRGRILIYGYTF.

The J gene is TRBJ2-5, the V gene TRBV13; D is undetermined. The germline CDR1 and CDR2 sequences are PRHDT and FYEKMQ (reference sequence). The CDR3 spans 15 residues. The V and J ends lost 1 base and 2 bases respectively, with 11 bases between them. The CDR3 spells CASSLVPQKQETQYF. CDR3 coding DNA: TGTGCCAGCAGCTTAGTCCCTCAGAAGCAAGAGACCCAGTACTTC.

The chain links TRBV4-1 to TRBJ1-4; tentatively, D is TRBD1 (5 bases). V was pared by 1 base and J by 0 bases, with 9 bases between. The CDR3 runs 16 residues. Germline V gives CDR1 MGHRA, CDR2 YSYEKL. For the CDR3, the DNA is TGCGCCAGCAGCCAAGGTGGGGGTGCAACTAATGAAAAACTGTTTTTT. Translated, it gives CASSQGGGATNEKLFF.

In this sample, this clone turned up once. CDR3 nucleotide sequence: TGTGCCAGGGAAAAAGCGGGAGAGGGCGGGGAGCTGTTTTTT. Its translation is CAREKAGEGGELFF. The chain couples TRBV2 to TRBJ2-2; 8 bases fit TRBD2. Unmatched junction bases numbered 10, after V lost 9 bases and J lost 7 bases. The CDR3 runs 14 residues. Germline V gene lookup returns CDR1 SNHLY and CDR2 FYNNEI.

The rearrangement uses TRBV14 and TRBJ2-5; D unresolved. The CDR3 runs 13 residues. CDR1 is SGHDN and CDR2 is FVKESK in the germline V gene. V lost 1 base, J lost 5 bases, and 8 bases lay in between. The CDR3 DNA reads as TGTGCCAGCAGCCAAGTCCTTGTGGAGACCCAGTACTTC. Translation gives CASSQVLVETQYF.